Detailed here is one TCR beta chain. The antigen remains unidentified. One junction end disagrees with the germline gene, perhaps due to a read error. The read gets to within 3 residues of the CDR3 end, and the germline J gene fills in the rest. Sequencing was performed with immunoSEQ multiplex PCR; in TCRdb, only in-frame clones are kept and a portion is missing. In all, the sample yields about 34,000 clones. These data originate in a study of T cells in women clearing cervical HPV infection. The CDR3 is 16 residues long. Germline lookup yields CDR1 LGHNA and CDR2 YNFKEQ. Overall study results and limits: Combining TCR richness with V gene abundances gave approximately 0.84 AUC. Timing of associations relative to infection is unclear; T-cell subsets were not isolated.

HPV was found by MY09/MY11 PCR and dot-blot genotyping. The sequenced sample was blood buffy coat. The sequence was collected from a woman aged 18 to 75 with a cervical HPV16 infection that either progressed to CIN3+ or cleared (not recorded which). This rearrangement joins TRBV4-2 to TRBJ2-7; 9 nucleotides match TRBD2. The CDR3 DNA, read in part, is TGCGCCAGCAGCCAAGACATTCAGCGGGGGGACTACGAG. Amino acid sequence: CASSQDIQRGDYE. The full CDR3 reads CASSQDIQRGDYEQYF.